Below are 9 T cell receptor beta chains sequenced from a single sample in a study of CD8 T cells in Susac syndrome. Random hexamers served to reverse transcribe roughly 0.45 to 1 ug RNA. Using its own MiXCR run on the immunoSEQ multiplex PCR reads, TCRdb lists one record per CDR3 protein. The sample lists approximately 190,000 distinct CDR3 sequences, 95% occurring once. Sequenced: CD8+ T cells from PBMCs. These receptors originate from a human donor with Susac syndrome.

The chain links TRBV30 to TRBJ2-3; 7 bases agree with TRBD2. This CDR3 has 15 amino acids. The V gene end was trimmed by 1 base and the J gene end by 2 bases; junction bases not matched to a gene: 6. CDR1 and CDR2 from the germline V gene are GTSNPN and SVGIG (reference sequence). The CDR3 is CAWSAFRGVTDTQYF. CDR3 bases: TGTGCCTGGAGTGCCTTCCGGGGGGTCACAGATACGCAGTATTTT.

The chain employs TRBV7-9 and TRBJ2-7; a possible D gene is TRBD1 (5 bases). CDR3 size: 14 residues. Germline CDR1 reads SEHNR; CDR2 reads FQNEAQ (reference sequence). The V end was cut by 1 base, the J end by 2 bases, with 9 bases between. CDR3 sequence: CASSLGIGAYEQYF. The DNA for the CDR3 is TGTGCCAGCAGCTTAGGTATAGGGGCCTACGAGCAGTACTTC.

This chain connects TRBV20-1 to TRBJ1-2, with 9 bases fitting TRBD1. This CDR3 contains 14 residues. CDR1 and CDR2 from the germline V gene are DFQATT and SNEGSKA (reference sequence). The junction had 4 bases not matched to a gene; V was cut back by 0 bases and J by 5 bases. In nucleotides, the CDR3 is TGCAGTGCTAGAGAGGGACAGGGAAGGTATGGCTACACCTTC. Its translation is CSAREGQGRYGYTF.

V is TRBV29-1 and J is TRBJ1-1; D is ambiguous. The CDR3 covers 13 residues. The V end was cut by 3 bases, the J end by 1 base, with 9 bases between. Per the germline V gene, CDR1 is SQVTM and CDR2 is ANQGSEA. The CDR3 bases are TGCAGCGTTGACCTAACACCGAACACTGAAGCTTTCTTT. It yields the protein CSVDLTPNTEAFF.

J is TRBJ2-7 and V is TRBV2; D gene ambiguous. V shed 6 bases and J shed 2 bases, with 5 bases lying between them. CDR1 is SNHLY and CDR2 is FYNNEI in the germline V gene. This CDR3 is built from 11 residues. The CDR3 coding sequence is TGTGCCAGCAGACAGACCTACGAGCAGTACTTC. Its translation: CASRQTYEQYF.

This clonotype was seen just once. This sequence joins TRBV4-1 and TRBJ2-2; D may be TRBD1 or TRBD2 (5 bases each). The CDR3 consists of 15 residues. CDR1 MGHRA and CDR2 YSYEKL come from the germline V gene. Trimming pared 3 bases from V and 1 base from J, leaving 9 bases between. In DNA, the CDR3 is TGCGCCAGCAGCCACCGGGACGGGAACACCGGGGAGCTGTTTTTT. The encoded protein is CASSHRDGNTGELFF.

The chain is built from TRBV11-2 and TRBJ1-6; 9 bases map to TRBD1. The CDR3 has 15 residues. CDR1 is SGHAT and CDR2 is FQNNGV in the germline V gene. Losses at the gene ends were 5 bases for V and 10 bases for J; bases not matched to a gene: 9. The CDR3 sequence: CASSAGTGLASPLHF. The CDR3 bases are TGTGCCAGCAGCGCCGGGACAGGGCTGGCCTCACCCCTCCACTTT.

The V call is TRBV5-6, the J call TRBJ2-5; no clear D. Germline values: CDR1 SGHDT, CDR2 YYEEEE. Trimming shortened V by 0 bases and J by 7 bases, and 4 bases separated the two germline ends. The CDR3 totals 11 residues. In DNA, the CDR3 is TGTGCCAGCAGCTTGGCTGGGACCCAGTACTTC. This translates into CASSLAGTQYF.

This chain links TRBV20-1 with TRBJ2-7, with D uncertain. Germline V gene data show CDR1 as DFQATT and CDR2 as SNEGSKA (reference sequence). Trimming pared 0 bases from V and 2 bases from J, leaving 11 bases between. The CDR3 covers 14 residues. CDR3 nucleotides: TGCAGTGCTAGAGATCGGGTCAGCCCCTACGAGCAGTACTTC. This sequence encodes CSARDRVSPYEQYF.